This TCR beta chain was recovered during a study of T-cell memory formation after mild COVID-19. Overall study results and limits: While clones contracting from day 15 to 85 were balanced between CD4 and CD8, later expanders leaned CD4+.

MiXCR, run by TCRdb on the 5' RACE reads, gives a single entry per CDR3 protein. The sample yields 410,000 or so distinct CDR3 sequences, more than 20% seen once. The V end lost 7 bases, the J end lost 0 bases, and 16 bases lay between the germline ends. Germline CDR1 and CDR2: SQVTM and ANQGSEA. The CDR3 consists of 14 residues. This clonotype was counted a single time. Its specificity is unknown. Sequencing used PBMCs or a T cell subset sorted from them (not recorded which). This sequence was found in an adult woman who had mild COVID-19 (a few samples of this study predate the infection). Cell type and time point are not known. This chain joins TRBV29-1 and TRBJ2-7, with D perhaps assigned TRBD1 or TRBD2 (5 bases each). This chain's CDR3 is CSGGDVRSSYEQYF. The CDR3 DNA sequence: TGCAGCGGAGGGGACGTACGGAGCTCCTACGAGCAGTACTTC.